The present T cell receptor beta chain was sequenced within a study of vaccination and CD4 T cells after COVID-19 (dated by TCRdb to the early 2020s). Context from the whole study: Six males and four females were included in the convalescent cohort, with two Hispanic individuals, seven Caucasians, two Asians and one multiracial person represented. Post-vaccine blood samples were taken a median of 72 days after the second vaccine dose, with a range of about 13 to 241 days. For stimulating the cultures, overlapping spike peptide pools were used, derived from SARS-CoV-2 as well as from the common cold coronaviruses HCoV-NL63, HCoV-OC43 and HCoV-229E. Each participant got two doses of either the Pfizer-BioNTech BNT162b2 vaccine (n=8) or the Moderna mRNA-1273 vaccine (n=2). In around 9 COVID-19 convalescent patients and a few infection-naive healthy vaccine recipients, researchers compared the spike-specific CD4+ TCR repertoire from before mRNA vaccination with the repertoire from after. Control cultures used a CEFX viral epitope pool as positive control, an HIV-1 Nef peptide pool as negative control, or no peptide. Post-COVID blood samples from convalescent patients were collected a median of roughly 100 days after diagnosis, with a range of roughly 35 to 180 days. Broader findings and caveats from the paper: Among convalescent patients, a median about 86% of the SARS-CoV-2-reactive clones seen after vaccination appeared only after vaccination, which suggests priming specific to the vaccine. The median number of SARS-CoV-2-reactive clonotypes rose from 20 to 25 after infection to about 40 after vaccination, but the change was not significant. Of the vaccine-specific clones found in convalescent patients, nearly all (304 of 307) were mono-reactive for SARS-CoV-2 spike instead of being cross-reactive with common cold coronaviruses. The number of convalescent patients in the study was relatively small, and the study did not examine early timepoints following natural infection.

Counted from cysteine to phenylalanine, this CDR3 has 13 amino acids. The kept DNA is CDR3 alone, 39 bases in frame from the first base. V is pared back by 3 bases and J by 0 bases, with 8 bases lying between the germline termini. CDR1 and CDR2, per the germline V gene (reference sequence), are DFQATT and SNEGSKA. The sample's treatment or condition label is to be understood as: roughly 11-day PBMC culture with coronavirus spike peptide pools or control peptides (ViraFEST assay). To expand antigen-specific T cells with peptide pools and then pick out the expanded clonotypes through TCR sequencing, the study relied on the ViraFEST assay. Healthy vaccine recipients had no prior SARS-CoV-2 infection, confirmed by negative nucleocapsid antibody tests before and after vaccination. Each well held some 2 million PBMCs cultured with 9 to 10 ug/ml peptide pools in IMDM containing 5% human AB serum and roughly 9 IU/ml IL-2. Half of the culture medium was replaced with fresh IL-2-containing medium on days 3 and 7. After around 10 days of culture, CD4+ T cells were isolated by negative selection with the EasySep CD4+ T cell isolation kit. Ficoll-Paque Plus gradient centrifugation was used to isolate PBMCs from whole blood, and the isolated PBMCs were then either used fresh or cryopreserved at -140C. Each culture condition was generally run in triplicate wells.

Receptor libraries were prepared by PCR. DNA from cultured CD4+ T cells was subjected to TCR sequencing with the Oncomine TCR Beta short-read assay at the Johns Hopkins FTIC core. The QIAamp micro DNA kit was used to extract genomic DNA from the cultured CD4+ T cells. The Oncomine TCR Beta libraries from cultured CD4+ T cells were pooled using unique dual indexes and then sequenced on an Illumina iSeq 100. The original methods were these. Non-productive sequences were filtered out, and CDR3s that did not start with C, did not end with F or W, or were shorter than 7 amino acids were discarded. Antigen-specific clonotypes were identified using the MANAFEST web application through comparison of peptide-stimulated wells with reference and other culture wells. To be called positive, a clone needed an FDR below 0.05, an odds ratio above 5, and a productive frequency above 0.1% in at least two of three replicate wells. Clonotypes that were significantly expanded in both SARS-CoV-2 spike wells and at least one common cold coronavirus spike condition were defined as cross-reactive. Levenshtein distances (stringdist) and unrooted phylogenetic trees (ape) in R version 3.6.1 were used to assess CDR3 homology. The public reads were quality trimmed at Q25 with fastp and then assembled into clones with MiXCR by TCRdb, keeping productive beta chains. Entries are consolidated by CDR3 protein sequence, retaining the most common genes and DNA. TCRdb's processing, not the study's, gives the V and J calls here. The sample includes some 21,000 distinct CDR3 sequences, with around 60% observed a single time. The ten biggest clones cover less than 15% of the sample.

Turning to this clonotype: Its antigen target is currently unknown. Within one base of it there is no much larger clone, and no base qualities were kept.

The material sequenced was CD4+ T cells from blood, cultured in vitro, taken after SARS-CoV-2 vaccination. The chain links TRBV20-1 with TRBJ1-1, with no reliable assignment of the D segment. The sequence derives from a human donor who received a COVID-19 vaccine. The CDR3 here reads CSARDVMNTEAFF. The nucleotide sequence reads TGCAGTGCTAGGGACGTAATGAACACTGAAGCTTTCTTT.